This paragraph covers one T cell receptor (beta chain) sequence. The CDR3 extends 3 residues past the end of the read, so its final part is completed from the germline J gene. Repertoires were generated with immunoSEQ multiplex PCR, while TCRdb's copy carries only in-frame clones and drops some. This repertoire includes about 36,000 clones. This sample is drawn from a study of T cells in women clearing cervical HPV infection. The CDR3 is made up of 13 amino acids. Between the trimmed V and J ends, which lost 1 base and 4 bases, there was a span of 10 bases. Germline values: CDR1 GTSNPN, CDR2 SVGIG (reference sequence).

This receptor was taken from a woman aged 18-69 years with a cervical HPV16 infection that either progressed to CIN3+ or cleared (not recorded which). Source material: blood buffy coat. This chain joins TRBV30 and TRBJ1-2, with D perhaps matching TRBD1 (6 bases). The part of the CDR3 DNA that was read is TGTGCCTGGAGTGGCGGACAGAGCTATGGC. Its translation is CAWSGGQSYG. Given in full, the CDR3 is CAWSGGQSYGYTF.